The 6 T cell receptor beta chains below come from one sample, sequenced in a study of T cell responses to AZD1222 COVID-19 vaccine. The data were produced by immunoSEQ multiplex PCR, yet TCRdb's version contains in-frame clones alone and is incomplete. The repertoire has about 140,000 clones, approximately 85% of them found once; the top ten carry around 7.9%. The specimen was peripheral blood, collected 28 days after the second dose of the MenACWY control vaccine. The receptors here all came from an adult who received the MenACWY meningococcal vaccine as a control.

The chain combines TRBV20-1 with TRBJ1-5; no firm D call. V dropped 3 bases and J dropped 1 base, with 13 bases sitting between them. The V gene's germline CDR1 is DFQATT and CDR2 SNEGSKA (reference sequence). The CDR3 is 15 amino acids. CDR3: CSASLIERSNQPQHF. The CDR3 DNA follows: TGCAGTGCTAGTCTAATCGAGAGGAGCAATCAGCCCCAGCATTTT.

The V and J genes are TRBV11-3 and TRBJ2-2; no reliable D call. Germline V gene lookup returns CDR1 SGHNT and CDR2 YENEEA. V was shortened by 1 base and J by 8 bases, with 8 bases between the two germline ends. The CDR3 is made up of 13 amino acids. CDR3 loop: CASSLGGTGELFF. The CDR3 DNA sequence: TGTGCCAGCAGCTTAGGAGGTACGGGGGAGCTGTTTTTT.

In DNA form, the CDR3 reads TGTGCCAGCAGTTTGGGGGGGGCGAAGAATTCACCCCTCCACTTT. This sequence encodes CASSLGGAKNSPLHF. This rearrangement joins TRBV28 to TRBJ1-6; tentatively, D is TRBD1 (6 bases). This CDR3 is 15 amino acids long. V was pared by 3 bases and J by 7 bases, with 13 bases between. Per germline, CDR1 MDHEN and CDR2 SYDVKM.

The V and J genes are TRBV28 and TRBJ1-2, with unresolved D. Germline CDR1 reads MDHEN; CDR2 reads SYDVKM. V was shortened by 8 bases and J by 0 bases, with 16 bases between the two germline ends. This CDR3 contains 15 residues. The DNA for the CDR3 is TGTGCCAGCCGTACAACGGACGGTGCTAACTATGGCTACACCTTC. It is translated as CASRTTDGANYGYTF.

The CDR3 coding sequence is TGCAGTGCTAGTTGGACTCAGCAAGAGACCCAGTACTTC. It encodes CSASWTQQETQYF. V gene TRBV20-1 combines with J gene TRBJ2-5, with TRBD2 as a possible D gene (5 bases). V lost 3 bases, J lost 2 bases, and 10 bases lay in between. In germline, CDR1 is DFQATT, CDR2 SNEGSKA (reference sequence). This CDR3 is built from 13 residues.

The V call is TRBV11-2, the J call TRBJ1-1, with D possibly TRBD1 on 5 matching bases. This CDR3 spans 18 amino acids. Trimming cost V 1 base and J 4 bases, with 22 bases left between them. Germline V CDR1 and CDR2: SGHAT, FQNNGV. The CDR3 bases are TGTGCCAGCAGCTTAGTACATTGGGGCGGCCGTTTTGCCACTGAAGCTTTCTTT. Encoded protein: CASSLVHWGGRFATEAFF.